The sequence of this TCR beta chain was determined in a study of tumor-infiltrating lymphocytes in primary liver carcinoma. The study, taken as a whole, reports: Between tumor regions, pairs overlapped more than tumor-adjacent and tumor-blood pairs did. Samples were bulk unsorted, so CD4+ and CD8+ repertoires were not compared.

They got blood RNA out of unsorted whole blood and also pulled out germline DNA. Patients showed chronic HBV infection and an absence of prior treatment. Collection of 3 to 4 milliliters of peripheral blood took place before surgery. The investigators made TCR beta cDNA from approximately 0.5 ug total RNA, using a constant-region primer. Nested multiplex PCR, run for three rounds with slightly modified ARM-PCR, yielded TCR beta libraries. TCRdb redid the calling of the multiplex PCR reads with MiXCR, one entry per CDR3 protein. The sample has under 200,000 distinct CDR3 sequences; approximately 64% are singletons. This clonotype ranks as medium-sized. Its antigen is currently unknown. This sequence was found in a woman between 55 and 75 years old with primary liver carcinoma and hepatitis B virus infection. Sequencing was performed on peripheral blood.

In nucleotides, the CDR3 is TGCAGCGTTGGCGACAGGGCAAATTCACCCCTCCACTTT. The encoded protein is CSVGDRANSPLHF. The chain carries TRBV29-1 and TRBJ1-6, with 7 bases lining up with TRBD1. CDR3 size: 13 residues. The ends lost 4 bases at V and 7 bases at J; junction bases unmatched: 4. Germline-derived CDR1 and CDR2 are SQVTM and ANQGSEA.